The 17 T cell receptor beta chains reported below all come from one sample, sequenced in a study of T cells in Graves' hyperthyroidism and ophthalmopathy. What was amplified from RNA transcripts were TCR beta CDR3 regions. First-round RT-PCR of the TCR CDR3 relied on the HTBI primer set. Each CDR3 protein gets one entry after TCRdb re-called the multiplex PCR reads with MiXCR. The sample shows about 350,000 distinct CDR3 sequences, roughly 15% of them seen only once. The source material was blood. All receptors come from a woman aged 25 to 39 with Graves' hyperthyroidism that later progressed to Graves' ophthalmopathy.

This clonotype was observed a handful of times. The chain employs TRBV29-1 and TRBJ2-7, with D tentatively TRBD1 (7 bases). The V and J ends lost 5 bases and 2 bases respectively, with 16 bases between them. This CDR3 contains 14 residues. CDR1 is SQVTM, CDR2 ANQGSEA, per germline. CDR3 in DNA: TGCAGCGTTACCCGCGGGACAGCTACCTACGAGCAGTACTTC. Translation: CSVTRGTATYEQYF.

This clonotype has more than one count but fewer than ten. This chain joins TRBV6-2 or TRBV6-3 and TRBJ2-2, with D unresolved. The CDR3 runs to 16 residues. Germline CDR1 reads MNHEY; CDR2 reads SVGEGT. Deletions cut 8 bases from V and 1 base from J, with 17 bases between. CDR3 DNA: TGTGCCAGCTTCCCAAGGAACACAAGGAACACCGGGGAGCTGTTTTTT. Residues: CASFPRNTRNTGELFF.

This clonotype has at least ten counts. The rearrangement links TRBV11-2 to TRBJ2-5; D call uncertain. Trimming left V 6 bases short and J 5 bases short, with 7 bases between. The CDR3 spans 11 residues. Germline assignment: CDR1 SGHAT and CDR2 FQNNGV. This chain's CDR3 is CASSHGETQYF. The CDR3 coding sequence is TGTGCCAGCAGTCACGGGGAGACCCAGTACTTC.

There are many counts of this clonotype. The rearrangement links TRBV4-1 to TRBJ1-1; D unresolved. V lost 0 bases to trimming and J lost 0 bases, with 11 bases between them. This CDR3 is 16 amino acids long. Germline V gene lookup returns CDR1 MGHRA and CDR2 YSYEKL. The DNA for the CDR3 is TGCGCCAGCAGCCAAGATAGCTCTTCGGTGAACACTGAAGCTTTCTTT. Its protein product is CASSQDSSSVNTEAFF.

This clonotype has at least ten counts. The gene calls are TRBV3-1 and TRBJ2-5; tentatively, D is TRBD1 (5 bases). Trimming left V 6 bases short and J 4 bases short, with 15 bases between. This CDR3 has 14 residues. From germline, CDR1 is LGHDT and CDR2 YNNKEL (reference sequence). CDR3 DNA: TGTGCCAGCAGAATTGTCGGGCAGGGAGAGACCCAGTACTTC. It specifies CASRIVGQGETQYF.

This clonotype was observed many times. The chain has TRBV20-1 and TRBJ2-5; D might be TRBD1 (5 bases). V was shortened by 0 bases and J by 5 bases, with 16 bases between the two germline ends. The germline gives CDR1 DFQATT, CDR2 SNEGSKA (reference sequence). The CDR3 spans 15 residues. The CDR3 nucleotides read TGCAGTGCTAGAGATGGATGGAAAGGGGCTGAGACCCAGTACTTC. Amino acid sequence: CSARDGWKGAETQYF.

This clonotype was counted at least ten times. The chain links TRBV28 to TRBJ2-1; possible D gene TRBD2, 5 bases. V lost 2 bases and J 4 bases, leaving 15 bases between the germline ends. Germline-derived CDR1 and CDR2 are MDHEN and SYDVKM. The CDR3 has 16 residues. The CDR3 bases are TGTGCCAGCAGTTTAGATGCAAGCGGATTTTACAATGAGCAGTTCTTC. It specifies CASSLDASGFYNEQFF.

This clonotype occurred a few times. The V gene is TRBV6-1, the J gene TRBJ2-2, with 11 bases that match TRBD2. Per germline, CDR1 MNHNS and CDR2 SASEGT. V shed 1 base, J shed 0 bases, and the junction held 4 bases outside the gene matches. This CDR3 spans 18 amino acids. CDR3 sequence reads: CASSEEGGLAANTGELFF. The CDR3, as DNA: TGTGCCAGCAGTGAAGAAGGGGGACTAGCGGCGAACACCGGGGAGCTGTTTTTT.

The chain is built from TRBV2 and TRBJ1-1; TRBD1 might be the D (5 bases). CDR1 SNHLY and CDR2 FYNNEI come from the germline V gene. Trimming removed 8 bases at V and 8 bases at J, with 18 bases between. The CDR3 sequence is 13 residues long. The CDR3 DNA sequence: TGTGCCAGCGAGGGACGGCGAAACCTAGAAGCTTTCTTT. Its protein is CASEGRRNLEAFF.

The chain recombines TRBV6-1 with TRBJ1-2; 9 nucleotides agree with TRBD1. The CDR3 is made up of 14 amino acids. Germline V gene lookup returns CDR1 MNHNS and CDR2 SASEGT. Unmatched junction bases numbered 4, after V lost 6 bases and J lost 2 bases. The CDR3 reads CASSQTGGNYGYTF. CDR3 coding DNA: TGTGCCAGCAGCCAGACAGGGGGGAACTATGGCTACACCTTC.

In its sample, this clonotype was seen many times. CDR3 nucleotides: TGTGCCAGCATTAAGGAAGGGGCGTTCTCTGAAGCTTTCTTT. Amino acids: CASIKEGAFSEAFF. V is TRBV2 and J is TRBJ1-1; tentative D call: TRBD1 (5 bases). Germline CDR1 reads SNHLY; CDR2 reads FYNNEI. This CDR3 is built from 14 residues. The V end lost 7 bases, the J end lost 6 bases, and 18 bases lay between the germline ends.

This clonotype was counted many times. The chain carries TRBV10-3 and TRBJ2-7, with 7 bases that match TRBD1. Germline CDR1 ENHRY, CDR2 SYGVKD. The CDR3 is 17 amino acids. V shed 2 bases, J shed 5 bases, and the junction held 15 bases outside the gene matches. CDR3 in amino acids: CAISEPTQGIGGHEQYF. CDR3 bases: TGTGCCATCAGTGAGCCAACACAGGGGATTGGTGGCCACGAGCAGTACTTC.

In this sample, this clonotype turned up many times. The CDR3 here is CASSLPHTDGYTF. CDR3 DNA: TGTGCCAGCAGTTTACCCCATACAGATGGCTACACCTTC. The gene calls are TRBV28 and TRBJ1-2; D is unresolved. The length of the CDR3 is 13 residues. CDR1 MDHEN and CDR2 SYDVKM come from the germline V gene. Trimming pared 2 bases from V and 6 bases from J, leaving 10 bases between.

This clonotype was seen repeatedly, ten times or more. The chain recombines TRBV6-1 with TRBJ1-1; D is uncertain. The CDR3 is made up of 15 amino acids. Trimming cost V 7 bases and J 0 bases, with 15 bases left between them. The V gene's germline CDR1 is MNHNS and CDR2 SASEGT. The CDR3 sequence: CASIRQPTMNTEAFF. CDR3 nucleotides: TGTGCCAGCATTCGCCAGCCGACAATGAACACTGAAGCTTTCTTT.

This clonotype was picked up one time. The gene calls are TRBV12-3 or TRBV12-4 and TRBJ1-5; 8 bases fit TRBD1. The CDR3 consists of 15 residues. V lost 3 bases to trimming and J lost 3 bases; unmatched junction nucleotides: 4. The CDR3 loop is CASSFTGGTNQPQHF. The CDR3 nucleotides are TGTGCCAGCAGTTTCACAGGGGGGACCAATCAGCCCCAGCATTTT.

Only one count was recorded for this clonotype. The V call is TRBV27, the J call TRBJ2-5; tentatively, D is TRBD2 (7 bases). The V and J ends lost 3 bases and 4 bases respectively, with 12 bases between them. The CDR3 extends over 14 amino acids. Germline V CDR1 and CDR2: MNHEY, SMNVEV (reference sequence). Here the CDR3 DNA reads TGTGCCAGCAGTTTCGGGGGGCTCGGAGAGACCCAGTACTTC. Protein product: CASSFGGLGETQYF.

At least ten counts were recorded for this clonotype. The V and J genes are TRBV27 and TRBJ2-7; the D gene is possibly TRBD2 (6 bases). Germline V gives CDR1 MNHEY, CDR2 SMNVEV (reference sequence). The V end lost 5 bases, the J end lost 2 bases, and 13 bases lay between the germline ends. This CDR3 comprises 14 residues. CDR3 residues: CASSTLTSPYEQYF. The CDR3 DNA is TGTGCCAGCAGTACCTTGACTAGTCCCTACGAGCAGTACTTC.